These T cell receptor beta chains were read from a single sample in a study of identical twins. TCRdb recomputed calls from the 5' RACE reads with MiXCR, one row per CDR3 protein. The repertoire holds some 500,000 distinct CDR3 sequences, with 13% to 15% as singletons. The sample was also linked to a second study, of yellow fever vaccine responses in identical twins.

Material for sequencing was CD4+ T cells sorted from blood. Receptors originate from a young woman in good health. CDR3s leave out the opening cysteine and the closing phenylalanine or tryptophan.

j_call: TRBJ2-7
v_call: TRBV7-9
cdr3_aa: ASSYERGAVYEQY

j_call: TRBJ2-3
v_call: TRBV4-2
cdr3_aa: ASSPWTSGDSDTQY

j_call: TRBJ2-5
v_call: TRBV6-2/TRBV6-3
cdr3_aa: ASQGTRGETQY

j_call: TRBJ2-1
v_call: TRBV5-4
cdr3_aa: ASSLARGASYNEQF

j_call: TRBJ1-2
v_call: TRBV2
cdr3_aa: ASSYDAPAGYT

j_call: TRBJ2-3
v_call: TRBV20-1
cdr3_aa: SARHSGGAMDTQY

j_call: TRBJ2-7
v_call: TRBV4-3
cdr3_aa: ASSQGAGSSYEQY

j_call: TRBJ1-4
v_call: TRBV6-1
cdr3_aa: ASSKNGGQAEKLF

j_call: TRBJ2-1
v_call: TRBV3-1
cdr3_aa: ASSQAYSGTSGFRSYNEQF

j_call: TRBJ2-7
v_call: TRBV10-1
cdr3_aa: ASSAASGRTYEQY

j_call: TRBJ2-1
v_call: TRBV9
cdr3_aa: ASSEGQGAYNEQF

j_call: TRBJ2-7
v_call: TRBV5-1
cdr3_aa: ASSLSGQGLYEQY

j_call: TRBJ2-7
v_call: TRBV29-1
cdr3_aa: SVATGGFNEQY

j_call: TRBJ2-7
v_call: TRBV7-9
cdr3_aa: ASSLAANSYEQY

j_call: TRBJ2-5
v_call: TRBV20-1
cdr3_aa: SATLSGGARETQY

j_call: TRBJ1-5
v_call: TRBV27
cdr3_aa: ASSQGQGVHQPQH

j_call: TRBJ2-5
v_call: TRBV3-1
cdr3_aa: ASSQDPGTVDFETQY

j_call: TRBJ2-3
v_call: TRBV7-2
cdr3_aa: ASSLVLKADTQY

j_call: TRBJ2-7
v_call: TRBV28
cdr3_aa: ASSTYQTGYEQY

j_call: TRBJ2-1
v_call: TRBV4-3
cdr3_aa: ASSQERVRYNEQF

j_call: TRBJ2-7
v_call: TRBV20-1
cdr3_aa: SAKGIERGLYLTEQY

j_call: TRBJ1-5
v_call: TRBV6-5
cdr3_aa: ASSYSRTDYSNQPQH

j_call: TRBJ2-4
v_call: TRBV6-2/TRBV6-3
cdr3_aa: ASGRTDSENIQY

j_call: TRBJ1-1
v_call: TRBV7-6
cdr3_aa: ASSLAGQGIVGAF

j_call: TRBJ2-1
v_call: TRBV6-2/TRBV6-3
cdr3_aa: ASSYGAGYNEQF

j_call: TRBJ1-6
v_call: TRBV7-9
cdr3_aa: ASSAGGSPLH

j_call: TRBJ2-7
v_call: TRBV10-3
cdr3_aa: ATGLTGTYEQY

j_call: TRBJ2-2
v_call: TRBV9
cdr3_aa: ASSPSGVGGELF

j_call: TRBJ2-7
v_call: TRBV10-3
cdr3_aa: AISSPGIQGQLSSYEQY

j_call: TRBJ1-5
v_call: TRBV12-3/TRBV12-4
cdr3_aa: ASSSDINQPQH

j_call: TRBJ2-7
v_call: TRBV25-1
cdr3_aa: ASLEEGRSYEQY

j_call: TRBJ2-2
v_call: TRBV3-1
cdr3_aa: ASSQGVGDVTGELF

j_call: TRBJ2-2
v_call: TRBV2
cdr3_aa: ASKLRAGNTGELF

j_call: TRBJ2-7
v_call: TRBV7-9
cdr3_aa: ASSLQGERYEQY

j_call: TRBJ2-2
v_call: TRBV9
cdr3_aa: ASSVGIDYTGELF

j_call: TRBJ2-1
v_call: TRBV27
cdr3_aa: ASSPATIPGTYPPNEQF

j_call: TRBJ1-5
v_call: TRBV30
cdr3_aa: ASGENQPQH

j_call: TRBJ2-5
v_call: TRBV28
cdr3_aa: ASSLASGRASETQY

j_call: TRBJ1-2
v_call: TRBV6-1
cdr3_aa: ASSLSGVGGYT

j_call: TRBJ2-3
v_call: TRBV7-9
cdr3_aa: ASSQGLGIPHPQY